These 25 T cell receptor beta chains were sequenced from one sample in a study of blood T cell repertoires in COVID-19. This table comes from immunoSEQ multiplex PCR, and its TCRdb copy is limited to in-frame clones, with some not included. The sample records hundreds of thousands of clones, 80% to 90% being singletons. Sequencing input: peripheral blood. Receptor source: a woman aged 70-85 years with COVID-19, enrolled during active disease.

V and J are TRBV5-5 and TRBJ1-2, with D perhaps matching TRBD1 (6 bases). The germline V gene encodes CDR1 SGHKS and CDR2 YYEKEE (reference sequence). The CDR3 loop spans 14 amino acids. V lost 0 bases and J 8 bases, leaving 14 bases between the germline ends. The CDR3 loop reads CASSLGTGPGGYTF. As DNA, the CDR3 is TGTGCCAGCAGCTTGGGAACAGGGCCTGGGGGCTACACCTTC. The full variable domain, rest sourced from reference TRBV5-5 and TRBJ1-2, is DAGVTQSPTHLIKTRGQQVTLRCSPISGHKSVSWYQQVLGQGPQFIFQYYEKEERGRGNFPDRFSARQFPNYSSELNVNALLLGDSALYLCASSLGTGPGGYTFGSGTRLTVV.

The gene calls are TRBV10-3 and TRBJ2-4; 7 positions agree with TRBD2. The V segment lost 2 bases and the J segment 6 bases; nucleotides outside the gene matches: 4. Germline assignment: CDR1 ENHRY and CDR2 SYGVKD. The CDR3 is 14 residues long. The CDR3 bases are TGTGCCATCAGTGAGGGCAGGGAGGGAAACATTCAGTACTTC. Translation gives CAISEGREGNIQYF.

The chain has TRBV7-2 and TRBJ2-3, with 8 positions matching TRBD2. The CDR3 contains 16 residues. Germline lookup yields CDR1 SGHTA and CDR2 FQGNSA. The V segment lost 5 bases and the J segment 1 base; nucleotides outside the gene matches: 8. In nucleotides, the CDR3 is TGTGCCAGCAGCCCACGCGGGCGGGGGGGCACAGATACGCAGTATTTT. Protein: CASSPRGRGGTDTQYF.

A single count supports this clone. The gene calls are TRBV28 and TRBJ1-2, with a tentative D call TRBD1 (6 bases). Germline CDR1 MDHEN, CDR2 SYDVKM. V was cut by 3 bases and J by 4 bases, with 9 bases left in between. This CDR3 region has 13 residues. CDR3: CASSLGTPYGYTF. As DNA, the CDR3 is TGTGCCAGCAGTTTGGGGACACCCTATGGCTACACCTTC.

The chain carries TRBV5-6 and TRBJ2-7; a weak D match, TRBD2 (7 bases). V was cut by 0 bases and J by 2 bases, with 12 bases left in between. Germline V gene lookup returns CDR1 SGHDT and CDR2 YYEEEE. CDR3 length: 15 amino acids. The CDR3 DNA is TGTGCCAGCAGCTTGGGATCCGGGGGGCCCTACGAGCAGTACTTC. Translation gives CASSLGSGGPYEQYF.

V gene TRBV5-1 combines with J gene TRBJ1-1, with D possibly TRBD1 on 6 matching bases. Between the trimmed V and J ends, which lost 4 bases and 0 bases, there was a span of 10 bases. This CDR3 region has 14 residues. Germline CDR1 is SGHRS and CDR2 is YFSETQ. CDR3 sequence: CASSGTGMNTEAFF. DNA for the CDR3: TGCGCCAGCAGCGGAACAGGGATGAACACTGAAGCTTTCTTT.

The genes are TRBV28 and TRBJ1-2; D unclear. Germline CDR1 MDHEN, CDR2 SYDVKM. The CDR3 loop spans 12 amino acids. The V end was cut by 2 bases, the J end by 8 bases, with 9 bases between. The CDR3 sequence: CASSLARYGYTF. The CDR3 region has the DNA TGTGCCAGCAGTTTAGCACGCTACGGCTACACCTTC.

V and J are TRBV19 and TRBJ1-4; 9 positions agree with TRBD1. With 7 bases clipped from V and 7 bases from J, the junction kept 7 bases outside the gene matches. The CDR3 runs 14 residues. The germline gives CDR1 LNHDA, CDR2 SQIVND (reference sequence). The CDR3 sequence: CASTPDRGGEKLFF. The DNA for the CDR3 is TGTGCCAGTACTCCGGACAGGGGCGGTGAAAAACTGTTTTTT.

The gene calls are TRBV18 and TRBJ1-5; the D is unclear. Between the trimmed V and J ends, which lost 3 bases and 6 bases, there was a span of 9 bases. This CDR3 spans 13 amino acids. Germline V gene lookup returns CDR1 KGHSH and CDR2 LQKENI. The CDR3 region has the DNA TGTGCCAGCTCACCTGAAGAGGGTCAGCCCCAGCATTTT. Protein product: CASSPEEGQPQHF.

V and J are TRBV27 and TRBJ1-2, with 7 nucleotides matching TRBD1. The CDR3 totals 15 residues. Germline V CDR1 and CDR2: MNHEY, SMNVEV (reference sequence). V lost 5 bases and J lost 4; bases outside the gene matches: 10. The CDR3 loop is CASSPLDRSSYGYTF. CDR3 sequence (DNA): TGTGCCAGCAGTCCCCTGGACAGGAGTTCCTATGGCTACACCTTC.

This clone was counted once. V and J are TRBV19 and TRBJ1-1; perhaps TRBD1 as D (6 bases). There are 16 residues in the CDR3. Germline loops: CDR1 LNHDA, CDR2 SQIVND (reference sequence). V lost 3 bases and J 2 bases, leaving 16 bases between the germline ends. The CDR3: CASSIIGQTLNTEAFF. The CDR3 bases are TGTGCCAGTAGTATCATTGGACAGACTTTAAACACTGAAGCTTTCTTT.

This clone was counted a few times. The genes are TRBV4-3 and TRBJ2-7; 8 bases fit TRBD1. Germline CDR1 LGHNA, CDR2 YSLEER. The V segment lost 1 base and the J segment 1 base; nucleotides outside the gene matches: 3. The CDR3 consists of 15 residues. CDR3 in amino acids: CASSQGTGRSYEQYF. Here the CDR3 DNA reads TGCGCCAGCAGCCAAGGGACAGGGAGGTCCTACGAGCAGTACTTC.

The chain has TRBV28 and TRBJ1-2; TRBD1 agrees at 9 bases. The V and J ends lost 5 bases and 8 bases, in that order; junction bases with no gene match: 12. CDR1 and CDR2 from the germline V gene are MDHEN and SYDVKM. The length of the CDR3 is 15 residues. The CDR3 DNA reads as TGTGCCAGCAGTCCTCGGACAGGGGCGATTTGGGGCTACACCTTC. Translated: CASSPRTGAIWGYTF.

The rearrangement joins TRBV5-1 to TRBJ2-1, with D perhaps TRBD1 (5 bases). CDR3 length equals 14 residues. Deletions cut 2 bases from V and 9 bases from J, with 15 bases between. CDR1 is SGHRS, CDR2 YFSETQ, per germline. The CDR3 sequence: CASSFAQGGGEQFF. The CDR3 region has the DNA TGCGCCAGCAGCTTCGCCCAGGGTGGCGGTGAGCAGTTCTTC. Looking up the rest from reference TRBV5-1 and TRBJ2-1 gives the full variable domain: KAGVTQTPRYLIKTRGQQVTLSCSPISGHRSVSWYQQTPGQGLQFLFEYFSETQRNKGNFPGRFSGRQFSNSRSEMNVSTLELGDSALYLCASSFAQGGGEQFFGPGTRLTVL.

V gene TRBV7-9 combines with J gene TRBJ1-1, with TRBD1 matching 7 bases. CDR1 and CDR2 from the germline V gene are SEHNR and FQNEAQ (reference sequence). Trimming at V came to 6 bases and at J to 5 bases, leaving 12 bases not matched to a gene. This CDR3 has 15 residues. The CDR3 coding sequence is TGTGCCAGCAGAAAAATCACAGGGGTGGGGACTGAAGCTTTCTTT. Translated, it gives CASRKITGVGTEAFF.

This sequence joins TRBV12-2 and TRBJ2-3; the D segment call TRBD2 is taken from the table without a DNA check. TRBV12-2 is recorded as a pseudogene. The CDR3 consists of 18 residues. CDR3 in amino acids: CASRLLGTRSLNTDTQYF. The CDR3 region has the DNA TGTGCAAGTCGCTTATTAGGGACTAGATCTCTTAACACAGATACGCAGTATTTT.

V is TRBV7-3 and J is TRBJ1-2, with 7 bases matching TRBD1. V shed 5 bases, J shed 4 bases, and the junction held 7 bases outside the gene matches. Germline assignment: CDR1 SGHTA and CDR2 FQGTGA. This CDR3 is built from 14 residues. The CDR3, as DNA: TGTGCCAGCAGCCAATCCGGGACAGCCTATGGCTACACCTTC. Residues: CASSQSGTAYGYTF.

The V call is TRBV15, the J call TRBJ1-5; perhaps TRBD1 as D (5 bases). Trimming took 0 bases from V and 2 from J, leaving 11 bases between them. Looked up from germline, CDR1 is LNHNV and CDR2 is YYDKDF (reference sequence). CDR3 length: 16 amino acids. CDR3 DNA sequence: TGTGCCACCAGCAGAGATGGGGCAGGTGGCAATCAGCCCCAGCATTTT. This encodes CATSRDGAGGNQPQHF.

With respect to this clone: The sample has other DNA sequences that encode this CDR3 too. The chain couples TRBV2 to TRBJ2-2; tentatively, D is TRBD1 (6 bases). This CDR3 is 16 amino acids long. Germline assignment: CDR1 SNHLY and CDR2 FYNNEI. V was trimmed by 3 bases and J by 2 bases, leaving 13 bases between them. CDR3 sequence (DNA): TGTGCCAGCAGTGAGAGGCAGGGGACAAACACCGGGGAGCTGTTTTTT. As protein: CASSERQGTNTGELFF. The full variable domain, its missing parts supplied by reference TRBV2 and TRBJ2-2, is EPEVTQTPSHQVTQMGQEVILRCVPISNHLYFYWYRQILGQKVEFLVSFYNNEISEKSEIFDDQFSVERPDGSNFTLKIRSTKLEDSAMYFCASSERQGTNTGELFFGEGSRLTVL.

This clone appeared once. J is TRBJ1-2 and V is TRBV28; D is unclear. The CDR3 length is 12 residues. CDR1 is MDHEN, CDR2 SYDVKM, per germline. Trimming took off 6 bases at V and 1 base at J, with 6 bases between the two ends. CDR3 nucleotides: TGTGCCAGCAGCCCCCGTAACTATGGCTACACCTTC. Translating it yields CASSPRNYGYTF.

The rearrangement uses TRBV15 and TRBJ2-5; the match to TRBD1 covers 10 bases. CDR1 is LNHNV, CDR2 YYDKDF, per germline (reference sequence). The CDR3 has 17 amino acids. Trimming removed 3 bases from V and 4 bases from J; junction bases left unmatched: 11. Here the CDR3 reads CATSRGGQGTRGETQYF. In DNA, the CDR3 is TGTGCCACCAGCAGGGGGGGACAGGGGACGCGGGGAGAGACCCAGTACTTC.

CDR3 loop: CASSLDPGGYEQYF. CDR3 DNA: TGTGCCAGCAGCTTGGACCCAGGGGGGTACGAGCAGTACTTC. The chain is built from TRBV5-6 and TRBJ2-7, with a weak D call TRBD1 (7 bases). Germline loops: CDR1 SGHDT, CDR2 YYEEEE. The CDR3 contains 14 residues. Trimming removed 0 bases at V and 4 bases at J, with 11 bases between. The entire variable domain, with the rest obtained from reference TRBV5-6 and TRBJ2-7, is as follows: DAGVTQSPTHLIKTRGQQVTLRCSPKSGHDTVSWYQQALGQGPQFIFQYYEEEERQRGNFPDRFSGHQFPNYSSELNVNALLLGDSALYLCASSLDPGGYEQYFGPGTRLTVT.

This sequence joins TRBV30 and TRBJ2-5; 10 bases fit TRBD2. CDR3 length equals 14 residues. With V trimmed by 1 base and J by 6 bases, 5 bases remained unmatched. Germline V gene data show CDR1 as GTSNPN and CDR2 as SVGIG (reference sequence). CDR3 amino acids: CAWSERGGMKTQYF. The CDR3 coding sequence is TGTGCCTGGAGTGAGCGGGGGGGCATGAAGACCCAGTACTTC.

The genes are TRBV7-2 and TRBJ2-7; 7 bases agree with TRBD1. Losses at the gene ends were 4 bases for V and 0 bases for J; bases not matched to a gene: 9. The CDR3 runs to 16 residues. Per germline, CDR1 SGHTA and CDR2 FQGNSA. The CDR3 loop reads CASSSGSTGSSYEQYF. For the CDR3, the DNA is TGTGCCAGCAGCTCAGGGTCGACAGGGAGCTCCTACGAGCAGTACTTC. Together with reference TRBV7-2 and TRBJ2-7, the CDR3 gives the full variable domain: GAGVSQSPSNKVTEKGKDVELRCDPISGHTALYWYRQSLGQGLEFLIYFQGNSAPDKSGLPSDRFSAERTGGSVSTLTIQRTQQEDSAVYLCASSSGSTGSSYEQYFGPGTRLTVT.

In its sample, this clone was seen a few times. V and J are TRBV7-2 and TRBJ2-5; D possibly corresponds to TRBD2 (5 bases). The CDR3 has 14 amino acids. V dropped 4 bases and J dropped 5 bases, with 14 bases sitting between them. Germline CDR1 reads SGHTA; CDR2 reads FQGNSA. The CDR3: CASSYKRGQETQYF. The CDR3 coding sequence is TGTGCCAGCAGCTACAAACGGGGTCAGGAGACCCAGTACTTC.